The 16 T cell receptor beta chains given below trace back to one sample, sequenced in a study of identical twins. One entry per CDR3 protein results from TCRdb running MiXCR on the 5' RACE reads. The table shows 1.5 million to 2 million distinct CDR3 sequences, with about 32% occurring only once. The material sequenced was cord blood. Receptor source: a newborn girl in good health.

A few counts support this clonotype. The chain has TRBV6-5 and TRBJ2-3; a weak D match, TRBD1 (6 bases). V lost 6 bases and J lost 1, with 11 bases in between. Germline CDR1 is MNHEY and CDR2 is SVGAGI. This CDR3 comprises 14 residues. The CDR3 sequence: CASSMTGGTDTQYF. The CDR3 DNA sequence: TGTGCCAGCAGCATGACAGGAGGCACAGATACGCAGTATTTT.

In this sample, this clonotype turned up a few times. The CDR3 loop reads CASGPLSSGTLEQYF. The CDR3 DNA reads as TGTGCCAGCGGTCCTTTGAGCTCCGGGACCCTCGAGCAGTACTTC. The genes are TRBV27 and TRBJ2-7; D possibly matches TRBD1 or TRBD2 (5 bases each). There are 15 residues in the CDR3. Trimming cost V 8 bases and J 6 bases, with 23 bases left between them. From germline, CDR1 is MNHEY and CDR2 SMNVEV (reference sequence).

The rearrangement uses TRBV5-1 and TRBJ1-1; no firm D call. Trimming cost V 0 bases and J 5 bases, with 14 bases left between them. The CDR3 contains 15 residues. Germline CDR1 and CDR2: SGHRS and YFSETQ. The CDR3 coding sequence is TGCGCCAGCAGCTTGGGACATCAAAGTGCGACTGAAGCTTTCTTT. Its translation: CASSLGHQSATEAFF.

This clonotype was counted between two and nine times. The chain links TRBV12-3 or TRBV12-4 to TRBJ2-7, with 7 bases identical to TRBD1. The DNA matches TRBJ2-5 better at its end, which makes the J call doubtful. The CDR3 contains 14 residues. The CDR3 nucleotides read TGTGCCAGCAGCGAGACAGGGTATGGGAAGACCCAGTACTTC. Translating gives CASSETGYGKTQYF.

This chain links TRBV5-5 with TRBJ1-2; 8 bases match TRBD1. This CDR3 region has 15 residues. CDR1 SGHKS and CDR2 YYEKEE come from the germline V gene (reference sequence). The ends lost 3 bases at V and 4 bases at J; junction bases unmatched: 8. The CDR3, as DNA: TGTGCCAGCAGCTGGACAGGGTCGATCGGCTATGGCTACACCTTC. It encodes CASSWTGSIGYGYTF.

Only a few counts were recorded for this clonotype. The chain recombines TRBV12-3 or TRBV12-4 with TRBJ2-7; D possibly corresponds to TRBD2 (5 bases). The CDR3 spans 14 residues. V was clipped by 6 bases and J by 1 base, with 13 bases between them. CDR3: CASSRSVGSYEQYF. DNA for the CDR3: TGTGCCAGCAGCCGTAGCGTCGGATCCTACGAGCAGTACTTC.

The chain recombines TRBV2 with TRBJ1-2; D is perhaps TRBD1 (5 bases). V gave up 8 bases and J gave up 8 bases, with 18 bases separating them. The CDR3 runs 13 residues. CDR1 is SNHLY and CDR2 is FYNNEI in the germline V gene. This CDR3 is CASWGLLIRGYTF. CDR3 DNA sequence: TGTGCCAGCTGGGGCCTCCTTATCAGAGGCTACACCTTC.

The chain links TRBV5-1 to TRBJ2-3; D might be TRBD1 or TRBD2, each matching 6 bases. The CDR3 loop spans 13 amino acids. The V gene's germline CDR1 is SGHRS and CDR2 YFSETQ. The V end lost 7 bases, the J end lost 5 bases, and 14 bases lay between the germline ends. The DNA of the CDR3 is TGCGCCAGCTTTTGGGGGGCAGGAGATACGCAGTATTTT. Translating gives CASFWGAGDTQYF.

The chain combines TRBV7-8 with TRBJ2-1; 8 bases map to TRBD2. Germline V gene data show CDR1 as SGHVS and CDR2 as FQNEAQ. The CDR3 extends over 18 amino acids. V gave up 0 bases and J gave up 8 bases; unmatched junction bases: 15. The DNA for the CDR3 is TGTGCCAGCAGCTTAGCGGTGAGCGGGAGACCTATAGGCTATGAGCAGTTCTTC. The encoded protein is CASSLAVSGRPIGYEQFF.

This clonotype was seen a handful of times. This chain links TRBV27 with TRBJ2-1; 13 bases line up with TRBD2. The end of the DNA aligns better with TRBJ2-7, so the J call may be wrong. CDR1 MNHEY and CDR2 SMNVEV come from the germline V gene (reference sequence). The CDR3 consists of 15 residues. Written as DNA, the CDR3 is TGTGCCAGCAGTTTAGGGACTAGCGGGGACAATGAGCAGTACTTC. It yields the protein CASSLGTSGDNEQYF.

This clonotype has only a few counts. The rearrangement joins TRBV7-9 to TRBJ1-4, with TRBD1 as a possible D gene (6 bases). Trimming stripped 2 bases from V and 4 bases from J, with 11 bases between. The CDR3 runs to 15 residues. Looked up from germline, CDR1 is SEHNR and CDR2 is FQNEAQ (reference sequence). CDR3 sequence (DNA): TGTGCCAGCAGCTTATGGGACACTCGTAATGAAAAACTGTTTTTT. Translating it yields CASSLWDTRNEKLFF.

V is TRBV20-1 and J is TRBJ2-3, with 9 bases that match TRBD2. There are 15 residues in the CDR3. J was trimmed by 4 bases and V by 1 base; bases with no gene match: 6. The V gene's germline CDR1 is DFQATT and CDR2 SNEGSKA (reference sequence). CDR3 region: CSARAAGGLADTQYF. DNA of the CDR3: TGCAGTGCTAGAGCGGCGGGGGGGCTGGCAGATACGCAGTATTTT.

Concerning this clonotype itself: This clone may be a read error of a much larger clone one base away. This sequence joins TRBV20-1 and TRBJ2-7; D possibly corresponds to TRBD1 (5 bases). The closer fit of TRBJ2-1 to the DNA end suggests the J call may be wrong. This CDR3 spans 13 amino acids. CDR1 and CDR2 (germline): DFQATT, SNEGSKA (reference sequence). The CDR3 bases are TGCAGTGCTAGAGGACAGAGCTCCTACGAGCAGTTCTTC. It codes for CSARGQSSYEQFF.

This chain joins TRBV7-2 and TRBJ2-2; no firm D call. V dropped 2 bases and J dropped 6 bases, with 13 bases sitting between them. Germline V gene data show CDR1 as SGHTA and CDR2 as FQGNSA. The CDR3 runs 15 residues. In nucleotides, the CDR3 is TGTGCCAGCAGCTTAAACCTAGGAACCGCCGGGGAGCTGTTTTTT. Translated, it gives CASSLNLGTAGELFF.

The chain employs TRBV10-3 and TRBJ2-7; no definite D call. The CDR3 sequence is 13 residues long. Trimming shortened V by 5 bases and J by 3 bases, and 11 bases separated the two germline ends. The germline CDR1 and CDR2 sequences are ENHRY and SYGVKD. As DNA, the CDR3 is TGTGCCATCAGTCCAGTGGGGAACTACGAGCAGTACTTC. Protein: CAISPVGNYEQYF.

V gene TRBV27 combines with J gene TRBJ1-5, with D perhaps matching TRBD1 (5 bases). Trimming stripped 3 bases from V and 4 bases from J, with 13 bases between. Germline V gene sequence: CDR1 MNHEY, CDR2 SMNVEV (reference sequence). The CDR3 has 15 amino acids. This chain's CDR3 is CASSFGQGTNQPQHF. The DNA for the CDR3 is TGTGCCAGCAGTTTCGGGCAGGGTACGAATCAGCCCCAGCATTTT.